The rows below give T cell receptor beta chains drawn from one sample of a study of blood T cell repertoires in COVID-19. Libraries were prepared by immunoSEQ multiplex PCR; TCRdb keeps only in-frame clonotypes and omits some of them. The data contain about 290,000 clones, around 81% of them singletons. The specimen was peripheral blood. Receptors originate from a woman aged 50 to 60 with active or convalescent COVID-19. Each CDR3 is given with its conserved first and last residue. The order of the fields is V gene, clone size, J gene, D gene, CDR3 protein, CDR3 DNA. The D gene is left open where the match is weak. For some rows the clone size is stated as once, few or many, or as a class when expanded; others skip it.

v_gene: TRBV5-1; abundance: .; j_gene: TRBJ1-3; d_gene: .; CDR3aa: CASSFGQGGNTIYF; CDR3nt: TGCGCCAGCAGCTTCGGGCAGGGTGGAAACACCATATATTTT
v_gene: TRBV15; abundance: .; j_gene: TRBJ2-1; d_gene: TRBD1; CDR3aa: CATSAGTGGLDEQFF; CDR3nt: TGTGCCACCAGCGCCGGGACAGGGGGCCTCGATGAGCAGTTCTTC
v_gene: TRBV7-3; abundance: .; j_gene: TRBJ2-1; d_gene: TRBD1; CDR3aa: CASSSSFLGQEYNEQFF; CDR3nt: TGTGCCAGCAGCTCCTCGTTTTTGGGACAGGAATACAATGAGCAGTTCTTC
v_gene: TRBV5-1; abundance: .; j_gene: TRBJ1-2; d_gene: TRBD1; CDR3aa: CASSLRGPNYGYTF; CDR3nt: TGCGCCAGCAGCCTGAGGGGGCCTAACTATGGCTACACCTTC
v_gene: TRBV5-1; abundance: .; j_gene: TRBJ2-7; d_gene: TRBD1; CDR3aa: CASSFRTGQEQYF; CDR3nt: TGCGCCAGCAGCTTCCGGACAGGGCAAGAGCAGTACTTC
v_gene: TRBV28; abundance: .; j_gene: TRBJ1-1; d_gene: .; CDR3aa: CASSPHVGQGDTEAFF; CDR3nt: TGTGCCAGCAGTCCACACGTAGGGCAGGGTGACACTGAAGCTTTCTTT
v_gene: TRBV7-9; abundance: few; j_gene: TRBJ1-5; d_gene: .; CDR3aa: CASSPGEGSRNQPQHF; CDR3nt: TGTGCCAGCAGCCCAGGGGAGGGGAGTAGGAATCAGCCCCAGCATTTT
v_gene: TRBV30; abundance: once; j_gene: TRBJ2-4; d_gene: .; CDR3aa: CAWNFRGPLAKNIQYF; CDR3nt: TGTGCCTGGAACTTTCGGGGTCCCCTAGCCAAAAACATTCAGTACTTC
v_gene: TRBV27; abundance: once; j_gene: TRBJ2-2; d_gene: .; CDR3aa: CASSFGRRGPNTGELFF; CDR3nt: TGTGCCAGCAGTTTTGGAAGAAGGGGCCCGAACACCGGGGAGCTGTTTTTT
v_gene: TRBV30; abundance: .; j_gene: TRBJ1-3; d_gene: TRBD1; CDR3aa: CAWSPRTGAGNTIYF; CDR3nt: TGTGCCTGGAGCCCCCGGACAGGGGCTGGAAACACCATATATTTT
v_gene: TRBV7-9; abundance: many; j_gene: TRBJ1-2; d_gene: .; CDR3aa: CASSLSRSSIYGYTF; CDR3nt: TGTGCCAGCAGCTTGTCCAGATCCTCAATCTATGGCTACACCTTC
v_gene: TRBV29-1; abundance: .; j_gene: TRBJ1-1; d_gene: .; CDR3aa: CSMKGPSTEAFF; CDR3nt: TGCAGCATGAAGGGGCCGAGCACTGAAGCTTTCTTT
v_gene: TRBV6-5; abundance: .; j_gene: TRBJ2-1; d_gene: TRBD2; CDR3aa: CASSLKRESNEQFF; CDR3nt: TGTGCCAGCAGCTTGAAGCGGGAGTCGAATGAGCAGTTCTTC
v_gene: TRBV15; abundance: .; j_gene: TRBJ1-4; d_gene: .; CDR3aa: CATSREAANEKLFF; CDR3nt: TGTGCCACCAGCAGAGAGGCCGCTAATGAAAAACTGTTTTTT
v_gene: TRBV3-1/TRBV3-2; abundance: .; j_gene: TRBJ1-1; d_gene: .; CDR3aa: CASKQQGQNTEAFF; CDR3nt: TGTGCCAGCAAACAACAGGGACAGAACACTGAAGCTTTCTTT
v_gene: TRBV19; abundance: .; j_gene: TRBJ2-4; d_gene: TRBD2; CDR3aa: CASTSGLAKNIQYF; CDR3nt: TGTGCCAGTACTAGCGGGCTAGCCAAAAACATTCAGTACTTC
v_gene: TRBV15; abundance: .; j_gene: TRBJ2-3; d_gene: .; CDR3aa: CATSTLRGSADTQYF; CDR3nt: TGTGCCACCAGCACCCTAAGAGGGAGTGCAGATACGCAGTATTTT
v_gene: TRBV30; abundance: .; j_gene: TRBJ1-2; d_gene: .; CDR3aa: CAWSGTGYGYTF; CDR3nt: TGTGCCTGGAGTGGAACAGGGTACGGCTACACCTTC